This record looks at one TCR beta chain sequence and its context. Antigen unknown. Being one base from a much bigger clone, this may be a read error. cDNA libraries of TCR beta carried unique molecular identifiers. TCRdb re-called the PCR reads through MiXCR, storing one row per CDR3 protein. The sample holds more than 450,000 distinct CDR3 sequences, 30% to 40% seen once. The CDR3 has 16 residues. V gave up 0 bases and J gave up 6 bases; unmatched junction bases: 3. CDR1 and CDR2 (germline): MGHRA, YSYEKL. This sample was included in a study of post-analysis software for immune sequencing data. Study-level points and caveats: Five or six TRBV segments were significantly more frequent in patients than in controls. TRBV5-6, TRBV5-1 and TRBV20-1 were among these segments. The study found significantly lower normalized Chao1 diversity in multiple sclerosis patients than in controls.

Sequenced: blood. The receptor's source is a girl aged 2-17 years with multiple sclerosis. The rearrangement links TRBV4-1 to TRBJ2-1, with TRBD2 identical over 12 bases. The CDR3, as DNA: TGCGCCAGCAGCCAAGAGGGACTAGCGGGCCCCAATGAGCAGTTCTTC. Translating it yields CASSQEGLAGPNEQFF.